This T cell receptor beta chain came from a study of blood T cells in healthy people across ages. A second PCR of about 6 to 11 cycles used a sample-barcoded 5' primer and a J-beta primer mix. TCRdb itself ran the 5' RACE reads through MiXCR, one entry per CDR3 protein. Here the sample spans hundreds of thousands of distinct CDR3 sequences, approximately 30% being singletons. Sample donors were healthy Caucasian individuals that came from Russia, aged roughly 6 to 100. On this clonotype: Its antigen is not known.

Germline V CDR1 and CDR2: SGHTA, FQGNSA. The CDR3 is 16 residues long. The V segment lost 4 bases and the J segment 9 bases; nucleotides outside the gene matches: 7. Study-level results: Fewer expanded clones and more diversity marked long-lived versus aged donors. It was held that diversity estimates obtained from one million T cells represented underestimates. With naive T cell percentage, TCR beta diversity showed a strong correlation.

This receptor was taken from a woman at least 80 years old in good health. This chain connects TRBV7-2 to TRBJ2-1, with 15 bases identical to TRBD2. Sequenced: blood. Here the CDR3 DNA reads TGTGCCAGCAGCTCTAGGACTAGCGGGGGGGCGGTTGAGCAGTTCTTC. Translation gives CASSSRTSGGAVEQFF.